Listed here are 2 T cell receptor beta chains from one sample, sequenced in a study of control samples from healthy donors and cancer patients. Sequenced by immunoSEQ multiplex PCR; TCRdb stores in-frame clones only, minus some. Of a few hundred thousand clones listed, over 75% are singletons. The material sequenced was PBMCs. These receptors were collected from a man aged 40-49 years with head and neck cancer.

This chain connects TRBV6-5 to TRBJ1-2; D not certain. The CDR3 spans 14 residues. Germline V gene data show CDR1 as MNHEY and CDR2 as SVGAGI. With 3 bases removed from V and 0 bases from J, the gap between germline ends came to 8 bases. The CDR3 loop is CASSYGGANYGYTF. In nucleotides, the CDR3 is TGTGCCAGCAGTTATGGTGGAGCTAACTATGGCTACACCTTC.

The rearrangement links TRBV5-5 to TRBJ2-7; D perhaps matches TRBD1 (5 bases). In germline, CDR1 is SGHKS, CDR2 YYEKEE (reference sequence). The CDR3 runs 12 residues. Trimming took 8 bases from V and 4 from J, leaving 13 bases between them. The CDR3 loop reads CASQGGWYEQYF. In DNA, the CDR3 is TGTGCCAGTCAGGGTGGGTGGTACGAGCAGTACTTC.